The 22 T cell receptor beta chains below come from one sample, sequenced in a study of control samples from healthy donors and cancer patients. This table comes from immunoSEQ multiplex PCR, and its TCRdb copy is limited to in-frame clones, with some not included. The sample holds approximately 150,000 clones, under 90% seen once. Sequenced: PBMCs. Receptors were obtained from a man between 45 and 60 years old with head and neck cancer.

This chain links TRBV9 with TRBJ2-2; no reliable D call. Germline CDR1 reads SGDLS; CDR2 reads YYNGEE. The CDR3 covers 15 residues. Trimming removed 2 bases from V and 2 bases from J, with 10 bases in between. CDR3 in amino acids: CASSVGSGNTGELFF. CDR3 DNA sequence: TGTGCCAGCAGCGTCGGTTCTGGTAACACCGGGGAGCTGTTTTTT.

The chain employs TRBV7-9 and TRBJ1-6, with 9 bases fitting TRBD1. Germline values: CDR1 SEHNR, CDR2 FQNEAQ (reference sequence). The V and J ends lost 5 bases and 6 bases, in that order; junction bases with no gene match: 5. This CDR3 has 15 amino acids. As DNA, the CDR3 is TGTGCCAGCAGCCCCCCGGGACAGGGTAATTCACCCCTCCACTTT. This sequence encodes CASSPPGQGNSPLHF. The whole variable domain, filled in from reference TRBV7-9 and TRBJ1-6, reads DTGVSQNPRHKITKRGQNVTFRCDPISEHNRLYWYRQTLGQGPEFLTYFQNEAQLEKSRLLSDRFSAERPKGSFSTLEIQRTEQGDSAMYLCASSPPGQGNSPLHFGNGTRLTVT.

This chain uses TRBV21-1 with TRBJ2-3; TRBD1 is the table's D call, not checked against the DNA. TRBV21-1 is reported as a pseudogene. This CDR3 has 14 residues. CDR3 DNA sequence: TGTGCCAGCAGCAACTACAGGGTCCCAGATACGCAGTATTTT. This sequence encodes CASSNYRVPDTQYF.

This rearrangement joins TRBV10-2 to TRBJ2-5, with D maybe TRBD2 (6 bases). This CDR3 region has 17 residues. V was trimmed by 3 bases and J by 5 bases, leaving 22 bases between them. Germline V gene sequence: CDR1 WSHSY, CDR2 SAAADI. The CDR3 reads CASSEGLRAITPETQYF. In DNA, the CDR3 is TGCGCCAGCAGTGAAGGACTAAGAGCGATCACGCCCGAGACCCAGTACTTC.

This clone was found once. The sample contains more than one DNA sequence encoding this CDR3. The chain links TRBV6-5 to TRBJ2-1; weak D call: TRBD2 (5 bases). The CDR3 has 13 residues. Germline V CDR1 and CDR2: MNHEY, SVGAGI. V lost 6 bases and J lost 8, with 14 bases in between. As DNA, the CDR3 is TGTGCCAGCAGCCCGACGGACTTCCATGAGCAGTTCTTC. Its translation: CASSPTDFHEQFF.

The chain uses TRBV9 and TRBJ2-1, with D uncertain. V lost 3 bases and J 2 bases, leaving 9 bases between the germline ends. The CDR3 consists of 14 residues. Per germline, CDR1 SGDLS and CDR2 YYNGEE. Here the CDR3 DNA reads TGTGCCAGCAGCGCCTCCGACCCCTACAATGAGCAGTTCTTC. Encoded protein: CASSASDPYNEQFF.

Only one count was recorded for this clone. The V call is TRBV5-1, the J call TRBJ1-3; D ambiguous. V gave up 0 bases and J gave up 8 bases, with 12 bases separating them. CDR1 and CDR2 (germline): SGHRS, YFSETQ. The CDR3 is 14 amino acids. The CDR3 bases are TGCGCCAGCAGCTTGGACATACGAAGGGACACCATATATTTT. Amino acids: CASSLDIRRDTIYF.

The chain carries TRBV7-8 and TRBJ2-1, with D perhaps matching TRBD2 (5 bases). V was pared by 5 bases and J by 0 bases, with 14 bases between. Germline loops: CDR1 SGHVS, CDR2 FQNEAQ. This CDR3 comprises 16 residues. The CDR3 nucleotides are TGTGCCAGCAGCCCTCGGTTTGGGAGCTCCTACAATGAGCAGTTCTTC. Amino acid sequence: CASSPRFGSSYNEQFF.

The rearrangement links TRBV2 to TRBJ2-2; 9 nucleotides line up with TRBD2. Per the germline V gene, CDR1 is SNHLY and CDR2 is FYNNEI. V was pared by 2 bases and J by 5 bases, with 0 bases of the junction left unmatched. The CDR3 covers 14 residues. In DNA form, the CDR3 reads TGTGCCAGCAGTGAAAGCGGGGGGACCGGGGAGCTGTTTTTT. This gives the protein CASSESGGTGELFF.

V gene TRBV19 combines with J gene TRBJ2-1; possibly TRBD2 for D (6 bases). The CDR3 length is 18 residues. In germline, CDR1 is LNHDA, CDR2 SQIVND (reference sequence). Between the trimmed V and J ends, which lost 3 bases and 2 bases, there was a span of 20 bases. The CDR3 DNA reads as TGTGCCAGTAGTATCTACTTCTTGGGGGGTGGGACCTACAATGAGCAGTTCTTC. Its protein product is CASSIYFLGGGTYNEQFF.

This clone was seen a single time. The J gene is TRBJ2-3, the V gene TRBV5-1; D may correspond to TRBD1 or TRBD2 (6 bases each). This CDR3 has 14 amino acids. V lost 4 bases, J lost 14 bases, and 23 bases lay in between. CDR1 is SGHRS, CDR2 YFSETQ, per germline. DNA of the CDR3: TGCGCCAGCAGCCGAAGGACGGGGGCGCCGGTGGTGTATTTT. Its protein product is CASSRRTGAPVVYF.

This clone was observed a single time. This CDR3 is CASGARLSEQFF. CDR3 nucleotides: TGTGCCAGCGGGGCGAGGCTTAGTGAGCAGTTCTTC. The rearrangement links TRBV14 to TRBJ2-1, with D perhaps TRBD1 (5 bases). The CDR3 runs 12 residues. Trimming removed 8 bases at V and 9 bases at J, with 14 bases between. Germline loops: CDR1 SGHDN, CDR2 FVKESK.

The chain couples TRBV5-1 to TRBJ2-7, with 7 bases aligning to TRBD1. The CDR3 has 15 residues. Germline loops: CDR1 SGHRS, CDR2 YFSETQ. J lost 2 bases, V lost 2 bases, and 7 bases had no gene match. CDR3 in DNA: TGCGCCAGCAGCTTCACGACAGGGTCCACCTACGAGCAGTACTTC. Its protein product is CASSFTTGSTYEQYF. Full variable domain (remainder filled in from reference TRBV5-1 and TRBJ2-7): KAGVTQTPRYLIKTRGQQVTLSCSPISGHRSVSWYQQTPGQGLQFLFEYFSETQRNKGNFPGRFSGRQFSNSRSEMNVSTLELGDSALYLCASSFTTGSTYEQYFGPGTRLTVT.

The chain uses TRBV28 and TRBJ2-1; possibly TRBD1 or TRBD2 for D (6 bases each). Trimming cost V 5 bases and J 1 base, with 27 bases left between them. Germline V lookup: CDR1 MDHEN, CDR2 SYDVKM. This CDR3 has 20 amino acids. The CDR3 bases are TGTGCCAGCAGTCCACTGTGGGGGGCGGCGGGATTAACATCCTACAATGAGCAGTTCTTC. It specifies CASSPLWGAAGLTSYNEQFF.

The chain combines TRBV27 with TRBJ2-2; no firm D call. The length of the CDR3 is 14 residues. The germline V gene encodes CDR1 MNHEY and CDR2 SMNVEV (reference sequence). V lost 0 bases and J 0 bases, leaving 2 bases between the germline ends. The CDR3 region has the DNA TGTGCCAGCAGTTTATCTGCGAACACCGGGGAGCTGTTTTTT. Amino acids: CASSLSANTGELFF.

This clone was seen a single time. The V gene is TRBV29-1, the J gene TRBJ1-1; D is uncertain. This CDR3 region has 12 residues. Trimming stripped 8 bases from V and 4 bases from J, with 14 bases between. Germline CDR1 reads SQVTM; CDR2 reads ANQGSEA. CDR3: CSMGVASTEAFF. CDR3 sequence (DNA): TGCAGCATGGGAGTGGCGAGCACTGAAGCTTTCTTT.

In this sample, this clone turned up a few times. V usage is TRBV5-1 and J usage is TRBJ2-7; 13 bases agree with TRBD2. Trimming at V came to 3 bases and at J to 7 bases, leaving 7 bases not matched to a gene. Germline values: CDR1 SGHRS, CDR2 YFSETQ. This CDR3 comprises 15 residues. The CDR3: CASSSPGLAGKEQYF. The CDR3 DNA reads TGCGCCAGCAGCTCTCCGGGACTAGCGGGGAAAGAGCAGTACTTC.

The chain recombines TRBV7-9 with TRBJ1-3, with D maybe TRBD1 (5 bases). The CDR3 spans 14 residues. With 7 bases removed from V and 2 bases from J, the gap between germline ends came to 12 bases. The V gene's germline CDR1 is SEHNR and CDR2 FQNEAQ (reference sequence). This CDR3 reads CASTAGGPGNTIYF. In DNA form, the CDR3 reads TGTGCCAGCACGGCGGGGGGTCCTGGAAACACCATATATTTT.

The V call is TRBV27, the J call TRBJ2-7, with D unresolved. The germline CDR1 and CDR2 sequences are MNHEY and SMNVEV (reference sequence). The length of the CDR3 is 15 residues. The V gene lost 4 bases and the J gene lost 0 bases, with 13 bases spanning the gap. For the CDR3, the DNA is TGTGCCAGCAGTTCCTCCGCAGGTCACTCCTACGAGCAGTACTTC. It encodes CASSSSAGHSYEQYF.

This clone has a handful of counts. The V and J genes are TRBV7-3 and TRBJ2-7; TRBD2 aligns across 7 bases. This CDR3 comprises 14 residues. In germline, CDR1 is SGHTA, CDR2 FQGTGA. V dropped 5 bases and J dropped 7; count of bases not matched to a gene: 11. CDR3 coding DNA: TGTGCCAGCAGCCCTTCTTCGGGGGGTGGGGAGCAGTACTTC. Encoded protein: CASSPSSGGGEQYF.

The chain combines TRBV5-4 with TRBJ2-6, with 8 bases lining up with TRBD1. Per the germline V gene, CDR1 is SGHNT and CDR2 is YYREEE (reference sequence). Losses at the gene ends were 4 bases for V and 3 bases for J; bases not matched to a gene: 9. This CDR3 is built from 17 residues. The CDR3, as DNA: TGTGCCAGCAGCCCCGTGACAGGGGTTGGTGGGGCCAACGTCCTGACTTTC. Its translation is CASSPVTGVGGANVLTF.

The chain recombines TRBV5-6 with TRBJ2-7; D remains unclear. V was shortened by 1 base and J by 0 bases, with 11 bases between the two germline ends. Germline CDR1 reads SGHDT; CDR2 reads YYEEEE. The CDR3 extends over 15 amino acids. The CDR3 DNA follows: TGTGCCAGCAGCTTGTTCTCTCTGGGCTCCTACGAGCAGTACTTC. It codes for CASSLFSLGSYEQYF.